These 8 T cell receptor beta chains share one sample of origin, sequenced in a study of T cells in Graves' hyperthyroidism and ophthalmopathy. What was amplified from RNA transcripts were TCR beta CDR3 regions. A first-round RT-PCR of the TCR CDR3 used the HTBI primer set. TCRdb re-called the multiplex PCR reads with MiXCR, one entry per CDR3 protein. The sample records 500,000 to 800,000 distinct CDR3 sequences, 14% being singletons. The sequencing input was blood. Receptors originate from a woman aged 45-60 years with Graves' ophthalmopathy.

This clonotype was seen more than once but under ten times. The V gene is TRBV13, the J gene TRBJ2-3, with a weak D call TRBD2 (6 bases). The CDR3 is 14 residues long. Trimming took 9 bases from V and 3 from J, leaving 16 bases between them. Germline V gives CDR1 PRHDT, CDR2 FYEKMQ (reference sequence). The CDR3 region has the DNA TGTGCCAGTCAACCTTGGGACTTTACAGATACGCAGTATTTT. Protein sequence: CASQPWDFTDTQYF.

Concerning this clonotype itself: With a much larger clone just one base away, this may be a read error. The CDR3 DNA reads TGTGCCAGCAGCCATAGCGGGAGTACGAGTCGGTACGAGCAGTACTTC. This gives the protein CASSHSGSTSRYEQYF. This sequence joins TRBV14 and TRBJ2-7; 9 bases are a match to TRBD2. In germline, CDR1 is SGHDN, CDR2 FVKESK. The CDR3 has 16 residues. The J segment lost 4 bases and the V segment lost 3 bases, leaving 10 bases of the junction unmatched.

In its sample, this clonotype was seen many times. The chain links TRBV20-1 to TRBJ1-6; a weak D match, TRBD1 (6 bases). CDR1 is DFQATT and CDR2 is SNEGSKA in the germline V gene (reference sequence). Deletions cut 6 bases from V and 7 bases from J, with 22 bases between. The CDR3 loop spans 16 amino acids. This CDR3 is CSAGVGALLPNSPLHF. CDR3 bases: TGCAGTGCGGGGGTGGGGGCGCTCCTACCAAATTCACCCCTCCACTTT.

This clonotype was counted between two and nine times. The rearrangement links TRBV19 to TRBJ2-7; TRBD2 aligns across 12 bases. V was pared by 0 bases and J by 4 bases, with 10 bases of the junction left unmatched. CDR1 and CDR2 (germline): LNHDA, SQIVND (reference sequence). The CDR3 loop spans 18 amino acids. The CDR3 protein is CASSIELAGGSAGYEQYF. CDR3 sequence (DNA): TGTGCCAGTAGTATAGAACTAGCGGGAGGCTCGGCGGGTTACGAGCAGTACTTC.

This clonotype was picked up a small number of times. V usage is TRBV15 and J usage is TRBJ2-7, with TRBD2 matching over 11 bases. V lost 5 bases, J lost 6 bases, and 6 bases stayed unmatched. The V gene's germline CDR1 is LNHNV and CDR2 YYDKDF (reference sequence). The length of the CDR3 is 14 residues. This CDR3 is CATSVLAGGGEQYF. CDR3 in DNA: TGTGCCACCAGCGTTCTAGCGGGAGGAGGCGAGCAGTACTTC. Full variable domain (missing parts from reference TRBV15 and TRBJ2-7): DAMVIQNPRYQVTQFGKPVTLSCSQTLNHNVMYWYQQKSSQAPKLLFHYYDKDFNNEADTPDNFQSRRPNTSFCFLDIRSPGLGDTAMYLCATSVLAGGGEQYFGPGTRLTVT.

This clonotype has only a few counts. The chain has TRBV28 and TRBJ1-2; no definite D call. Germline CDR1 is MDHEN and CDR2 is SYDVKM. The germline V and J ends were trimmed by 1 base and 7 bases, with 7 bases remaining between them. CDR3 size: 12 residues. The CDR3 protein is CASSLYSFGYTF. CDR3 nucleotide sequence: TGTGCCAGCAGTTTATATAGCTTTGGCTACACCTTC.

This clonotype was picked up a small number of times. V usage is TRBV3-1 and J usage is TRBJ2-7; weak D call: TRBD2 (6 bases). V was clipped by 0 bases and J by 3 bases, with 12 bases between them. Germline V gives CDR1 LGHDT, CDR2 YNNKEL (reference sequence). This CDR3 region has 15 residues. Here the CDR3 DNA reads TGTGCCAGCAGCCAAGATAAGAGACTAGTCTACGAGCAGTACTTC. Amino acid sequence: CASSQDKRLVYEQYF.

Only a few counts were recorded for this clonotype. V gene TRBV4-1 combines with J gene TRBJ1-1; D may be TRBD1 (5 bases). V lost 1 base and J 0 bases, leaving 18 bases between the germline ends. CDR1 and CDR2 (germline): MGHRA, YSYEKL. The CDR3 contains 18 residues. The CDR3 reads CASSQGTLGLVMNTEAFF. The CDR3, as DNA: TGCGCCAGCAGCCAAGGCACCTTGGGGCTTGTCATGAACACTGAAGCTTTCTTT.